Sequencing of this T cell receptor beta chain was carried out in a study of blood T cell repertoires in COVID-19. Study background: Some COVID-19 samples were acute and others convalescent; all came from the United States, Italy and Spain. The analysed material was cDNA or gDNA that came from T cells, B-cell-depleted T cells, or PBMCs.

How the authors handled the data: Nucleated cell number was recorded as an estimate derived from reference gene primer amplification. Assay used: immunoSEQ multiplex PCR; TCRdb lists only in-frame clones, some missing. V and J calls and clone size come straight from that table; D and trimming were deduced from the DNA. The data contain about 110,000 clones, around four fifths of them singletons. This clone has a single count. The V segment lost 3 bases and the J segment 4 bases; nucleotides outside the gene matches: 8. CDR1 and CDR2 (germline): LGHDT, YNNKEL (reference sequence). This CDR3 region has 16 residues.

The clonotype was recovered from a woman in her sixties with acute or convalescent COVID-19. Source material: peripheral blood. V and J are TRBV3-1 (or the pseudogene TRBV3-2) and TRBJ2-3; TRBD1 aligns across 9 bases. CDR3 in amino acids: CASSQSGTGFSDTQYF. Here the CDR3 DNA reads TGTGCCAGCAGCCAGTCCGGGACAGGGTTTTCAGATACGCAGTATTTT.